This entry is about one T cell receptor beta chain. Its recognized antigen is unknown. One base away there is no much larger clone; base qualities are not given. The data were obtained in a study of shared clonotypes between healthy human individuals (TCRdb year 2020). Background on the whole study: The cohort comprised a couple of women and a few men aged 18 to 49 years. Per donor, three plates each were used for CD4 naive and CD4 memory, two for CD8 naive, and one for CD8 memory. To estimate repertoire size and how much clonotypes are shared between individuals, the study performed deep sequencing of blood TCR repertoires from about five healthy adults. Libraries were prepared and TCR repertoires were sequenced by different laboratories using diverse techniques, in order to increase sequencing depth and limit assay-specific biases. Leukapheresis yielded between about 0.85 and 10 billion PBMCs per donor. Overall study results and their limits: Rarefaction of sorted-subset datasets indicated incomplete sequencing despite the large sequencing depth. Pairwise subsampling indicated that sequencing depth was expected to affect the degree of clonotype sharing among donors. Compared with non-shared clonotypes, the clonotypes found in all four sorted-subset donors had higher generation probabilities. When a few donors were compared, the shared fraction of clonotypes was around 4.6% for naive CD4, roughly 3.3% for naive CD8, more than 2% for memory CD4, and about 0.36% for memory CD8. Because the study included only a small number of donors, the genetic and exposure-history diversity represented was limited. Larger estimated clonotype richness was generally found for naive subsets than for memory subsets. Only blood was sampled, and tissue TCR repertoires likely differ from those in blood.

The donors were healthy, HIV-negative adults who had no recently reported acute infections or vaccinations. Every donor was a Caucasian adult living in Nashville, Tennessee, USA. CD4+ T cells were enriched by magnetic negative selection; naive cells were then positively selected on CD45RA, and the negative fraction formed the memory subset. Blood was collected by leukapheresis, and PBMCs were isolated by Ficoll-Histopaque density gradient centrifugation and then cryopreserved in liquid nitrogen vapor phase. Analytical flow cytometry was used to check the purity and quantity of every magnetically sorted T cell population. Genomic DNA was isolated from each sorted fraction and quantified by UV absorbance on a Nanodrop 2000c. Counted from cysteine to phenylalanine, this CDR3 has 13 amino acids. Only the CDR3 part of the read is kept: 39 bases, read in frame from the first base. The junction carries 8 bases between V and J, which are trimmed by 3 bases and 5 bases respectively. Via the germline V gene, CDR1 is MNHNS and CDR2 SASEGT.

TCR CDR3 regions were amplified from genomic DNA by multiplex PCR using the deep immunoSEQ assay. Extracted genomic DNA from each cell subset was spread evenly across all wells of several immunoSEQ 96-well plates, with each plate serving as a replicate. For sorted subsets, each replicate PCR was loaded with approximately 190 ng genomic DNA, equivalent to roughly 30,000 T cell genomes. Purified libraries were quantified with a Qubit 3.0 fluorometer, sized on a Bioanalyzer 2100, and re-quantified with the KAPA Library Quantification kit. A separate single-read 150-cycle Illumina NextSeq 550 flow cell was used to sequence each immunoSEQ 96-well plate. Under the source paper's analysis protocol: Because only junctional sequences without quality scores were contained in the immunoSEQ output, filtering matching that applied to full-length reads could not be performed. To assign V/J genes and CDR3, sequences were annotated against IMGT germline references using PyIR, a Python wrapper for IgBLAST v1.9. Reads with weak V/J assignments (E-value above 1e-6), missing CDR3, stop codons, out-of-frame junctions, or ambiguous translated residues were removed. A V3J clonotype was defined by an identical inferred V gene, J gene, and CDR3 amino acid sequence. Percentage overlap between repertoires was calculated by dividing the number of shared unique clonotypes by the size of the smaller repertoire. Repertoire richness was assessed with RTK rarefaction, the Chao1 estimator, and Recon v2.1 estimates of unobserved clonotypes. Generation probabilities were computed with OLGA for all TCRbeta clonotypes obtained by the gDNA method from a few donors. The immuneACCESS repertoire file appears here via TCRdb, limited to in-frame rearrangements. These files lack a portion of the clones; in checked studies, under half of the deficit traces to unresolved V genes, and the cause of the others is not known. That table is the source of V, J and clone size, and D and trimming were worked out from the DNA. This sample gives 2.3 million or so clones in total; 93% of them show up just once. Of the sample, 0.3% to 0.4% falls within the top ten clones.

Material for sequencing was naive CD4+ T cells from PBMCs. The cell subset or site tag for this specimen amounts to: CD45RA+ positively selected. The chain uses TRBV6-1 and TRBJ1-5; perhaps TRBD1 is the D gene, with 5 bases matching. This TCR was recovered from a man younger than 35 in good health. Some clones in this sample may be carry-over from other donors' samples. The CDR3 reads CASSDRDYQPQHF. The bases read TGTGCCAGCAGTGACAGGGATTATCAGCCCCAGCATTTT.